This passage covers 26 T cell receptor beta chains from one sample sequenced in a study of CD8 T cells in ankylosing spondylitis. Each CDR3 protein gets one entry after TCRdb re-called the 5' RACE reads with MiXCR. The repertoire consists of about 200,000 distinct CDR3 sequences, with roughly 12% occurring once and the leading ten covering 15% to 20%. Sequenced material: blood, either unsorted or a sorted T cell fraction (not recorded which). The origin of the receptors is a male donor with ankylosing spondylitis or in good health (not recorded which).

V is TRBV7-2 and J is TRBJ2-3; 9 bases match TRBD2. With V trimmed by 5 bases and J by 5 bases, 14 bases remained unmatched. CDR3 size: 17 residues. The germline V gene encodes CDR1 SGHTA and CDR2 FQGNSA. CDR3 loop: CASSPEDSGGLGDTQYF. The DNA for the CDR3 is TGTGCCAGCAGCCCAGAGGATAGCGGGGGACTGGGAGATACGCAGTATTTT.

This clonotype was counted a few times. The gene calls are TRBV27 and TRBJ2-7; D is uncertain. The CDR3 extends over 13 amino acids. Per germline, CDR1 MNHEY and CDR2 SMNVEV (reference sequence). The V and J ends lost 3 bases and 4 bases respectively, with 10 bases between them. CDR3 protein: CASSLVPEYEQYF. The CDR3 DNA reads TGTGCCAGCAGTTTGGTCCCAGAGTACGAGCAGTACTTC.

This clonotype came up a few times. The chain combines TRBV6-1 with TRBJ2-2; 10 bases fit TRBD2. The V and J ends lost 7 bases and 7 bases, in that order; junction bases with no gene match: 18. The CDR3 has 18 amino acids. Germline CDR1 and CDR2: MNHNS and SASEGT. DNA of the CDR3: TGTGCCAGCATCCGCCTCACTCCACTAGCGGGAAGGATCGGGGAGCTGTTTTTT. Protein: CASIRLTPLAGRIGELFF.

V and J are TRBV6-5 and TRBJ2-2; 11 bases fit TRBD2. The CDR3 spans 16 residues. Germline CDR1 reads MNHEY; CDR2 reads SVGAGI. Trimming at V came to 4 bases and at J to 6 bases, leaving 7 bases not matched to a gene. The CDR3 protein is CASSSGTSGGAGELFF. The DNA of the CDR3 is TGTGCCAGCAGTTCCGGGACTAGCGGAGGAGCCGGGGAGCTGTTTTTT.

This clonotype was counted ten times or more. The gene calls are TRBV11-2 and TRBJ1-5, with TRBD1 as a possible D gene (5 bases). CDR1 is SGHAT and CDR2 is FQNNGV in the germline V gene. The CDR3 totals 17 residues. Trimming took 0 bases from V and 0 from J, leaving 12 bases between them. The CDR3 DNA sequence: TGTGCCAGCAGCTTAGATCAGGGCACCTATAGCAATCAGCCCCAGCATTTT. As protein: CASSLDQGTYSNQPQHF.

CDR3 DNA: TGTGCCAGCAGCTTGGGGACTCTTAGCGAGCAGTACTTC. Translation: CASSLGTLSEQYF. The chain combines TRBV11-2 with TRBJ2-7; D perhaps matches TRBD2 (6 bases). Germline CDR1 and CDR2: SGHAT and FQNNGV. V shed 3 bases and J shed 6 bases, with 12 bases lying between them. The CDR3 length is 13 residues.

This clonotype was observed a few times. The CDR3 here is CASSQGQGFPYNEQFF. CDR3 in DNA: TGTGCCAGCAGCCAGGGACAGGGGTTTCCCTACAATGAGCAGTTCTTC. The V call is TRBV12-3 or TRBV12-4, the J call TRBJ2-1; 10 nucleotides line up with TRBD1. Trimming took 6 bases from V and 2 from J; bases not matched to a gene: 7. The CDR3 is 16 amino acids.

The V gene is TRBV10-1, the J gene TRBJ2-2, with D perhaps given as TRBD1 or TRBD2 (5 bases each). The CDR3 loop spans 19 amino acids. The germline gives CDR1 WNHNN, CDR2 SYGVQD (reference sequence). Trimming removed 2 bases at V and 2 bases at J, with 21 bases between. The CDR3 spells CASSEEFTGTDPNTGELFF. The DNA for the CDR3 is TGCGCCAGCAGTGAGGAATTTACCGGGACGGATCCTAACACCGGGGAGCTGTTTTTT.

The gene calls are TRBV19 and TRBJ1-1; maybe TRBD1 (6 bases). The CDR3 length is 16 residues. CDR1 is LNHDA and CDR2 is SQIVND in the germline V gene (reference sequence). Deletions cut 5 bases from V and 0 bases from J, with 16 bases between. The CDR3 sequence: CASSQEDSAMNTEAFF. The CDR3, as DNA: TGTGCCAGTAGTCAAGAGGACAGCGCAATGAACACTGAAGCTTTCTTT.

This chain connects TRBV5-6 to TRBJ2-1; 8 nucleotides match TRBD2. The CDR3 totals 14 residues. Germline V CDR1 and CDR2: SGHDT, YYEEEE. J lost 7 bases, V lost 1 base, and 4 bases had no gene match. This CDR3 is CASSLRLAINEQFF. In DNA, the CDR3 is TGTGCCAGCAGCTTGCGACTAGCGATAAATGAGCAGTTCTTC.

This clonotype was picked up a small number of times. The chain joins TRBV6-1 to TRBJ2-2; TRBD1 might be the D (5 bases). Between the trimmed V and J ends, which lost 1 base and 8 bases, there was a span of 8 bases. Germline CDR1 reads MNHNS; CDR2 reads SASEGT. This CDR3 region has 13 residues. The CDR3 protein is CASSEVRGGELFF. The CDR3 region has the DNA TGTGCCAGCAGTGAAGTTAGGGGAGGGGAGCTGTTTTTT.

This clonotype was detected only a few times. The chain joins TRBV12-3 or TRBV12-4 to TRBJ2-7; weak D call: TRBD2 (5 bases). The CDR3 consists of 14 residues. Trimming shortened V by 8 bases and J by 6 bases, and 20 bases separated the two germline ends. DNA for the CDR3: TGTGCCAGCTCCCTGGCGGCTGGAGGTTCCGAGCAGTACTTC. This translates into CASSLAAGGSEQYF.

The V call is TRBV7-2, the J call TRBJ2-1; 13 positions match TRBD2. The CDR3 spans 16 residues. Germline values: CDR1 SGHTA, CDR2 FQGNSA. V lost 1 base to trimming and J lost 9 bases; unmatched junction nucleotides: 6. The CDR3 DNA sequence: TGTGCCAGCAGCTTAGGGACTAGCGGGAGTCTCGGTGAGCAGTTCTTC. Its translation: CASSLGTSGSLGEQFF. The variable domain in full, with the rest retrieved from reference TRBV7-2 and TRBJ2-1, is GAGVSQSPSNKVTEKGKDVELRCDPISGHTALYWYRQSLGQGLEFLIYFQGNSAPDKSGLPSDRFSAERTGGSVSTLTIQRTQQEDSAVYLCASSLGTSGSLGEQFFGPGTRLTVL.

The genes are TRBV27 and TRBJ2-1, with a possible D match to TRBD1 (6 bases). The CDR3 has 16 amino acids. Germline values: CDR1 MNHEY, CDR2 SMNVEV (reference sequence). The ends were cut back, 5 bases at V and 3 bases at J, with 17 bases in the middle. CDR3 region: CASSETWDTNYNEQFF. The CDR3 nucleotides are TGTGCCAGCAGTGAAACATGGGACACGAACTACAATGAGCAGTTCTTC.

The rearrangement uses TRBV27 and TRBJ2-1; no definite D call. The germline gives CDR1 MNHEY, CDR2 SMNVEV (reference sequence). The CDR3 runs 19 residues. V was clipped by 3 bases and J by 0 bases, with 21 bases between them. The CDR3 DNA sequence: TGTGCCAGCAGTTTTGGCCCCGCCTGGGCCAGAGGCTCCTACAATGAGCAGTTCTTC. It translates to CASSFGPAWARGSYNEQFF.

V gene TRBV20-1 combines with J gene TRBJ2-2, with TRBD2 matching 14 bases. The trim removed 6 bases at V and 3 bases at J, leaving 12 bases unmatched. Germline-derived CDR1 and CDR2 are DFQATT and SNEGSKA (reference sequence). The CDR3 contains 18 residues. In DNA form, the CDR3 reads TGCAGTGCCGTGACTCCGGGACTAGCGGGAGCGGACACCGGGGAGCTGTTTTTT. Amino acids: CSAVTPGLAGADTGELFF.

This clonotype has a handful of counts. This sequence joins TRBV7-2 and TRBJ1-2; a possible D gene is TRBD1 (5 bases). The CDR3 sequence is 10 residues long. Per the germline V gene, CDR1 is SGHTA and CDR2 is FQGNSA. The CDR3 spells CAIRGSGYTF. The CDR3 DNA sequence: TGTGCTATTAGGGGTAGCGGCTACACCTTC.

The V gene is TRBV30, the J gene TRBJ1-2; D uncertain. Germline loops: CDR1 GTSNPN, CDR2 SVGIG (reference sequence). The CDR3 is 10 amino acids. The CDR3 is CMLDDYGYTF. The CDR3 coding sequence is TGTATGTTAGATGACTATGGCTACACCTTC.

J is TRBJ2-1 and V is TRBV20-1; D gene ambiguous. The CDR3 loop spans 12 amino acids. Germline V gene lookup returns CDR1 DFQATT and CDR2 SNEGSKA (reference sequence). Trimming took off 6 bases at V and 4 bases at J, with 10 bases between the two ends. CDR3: CSALWAYNEQFF. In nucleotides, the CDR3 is TGCAGTGCCCTTTGGGCTTACAATGAGCAGTTCTTC.

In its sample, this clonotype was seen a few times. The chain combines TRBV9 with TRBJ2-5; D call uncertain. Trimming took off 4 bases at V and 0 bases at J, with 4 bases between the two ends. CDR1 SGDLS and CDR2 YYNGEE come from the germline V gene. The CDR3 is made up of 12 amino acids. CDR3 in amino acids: CASSLNQETQYF. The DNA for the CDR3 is TGTGCCAGCAGCCTTAACCAAGAGACCCAGTACTTC.

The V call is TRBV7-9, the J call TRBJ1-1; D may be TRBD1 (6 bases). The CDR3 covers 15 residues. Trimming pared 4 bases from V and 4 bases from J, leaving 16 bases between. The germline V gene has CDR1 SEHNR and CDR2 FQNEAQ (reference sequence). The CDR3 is CASSSLQGGGTEAFF. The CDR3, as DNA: TGTGCCAGCAGCTCCTTACAGGGAGGGGGCACTGAAGCTTTCTTT.

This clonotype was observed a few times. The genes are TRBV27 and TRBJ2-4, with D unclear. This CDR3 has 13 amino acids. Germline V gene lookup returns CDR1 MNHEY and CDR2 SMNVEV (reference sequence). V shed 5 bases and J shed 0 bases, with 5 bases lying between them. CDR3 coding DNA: TGTGCCAGCAGTCCGTTAGCCAAAAACATTCAGTACTTC. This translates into CASSPLAKNIQYF.

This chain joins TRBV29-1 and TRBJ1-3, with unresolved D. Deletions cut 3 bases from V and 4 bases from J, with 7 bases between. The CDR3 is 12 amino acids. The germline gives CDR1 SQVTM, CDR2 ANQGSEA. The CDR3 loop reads CSVESSGNTIYF. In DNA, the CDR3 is TGCAGCGTTGAGTCCAGCGGAAACACCATATATTTT.

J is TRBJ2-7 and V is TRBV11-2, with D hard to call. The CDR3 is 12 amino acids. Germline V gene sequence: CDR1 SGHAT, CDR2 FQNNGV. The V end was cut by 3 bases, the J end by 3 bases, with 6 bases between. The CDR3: CASSFGVYEQYF. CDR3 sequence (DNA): TGTGCCAGCAGCTTTGGGGTCTACGAGCAGTACTTC.

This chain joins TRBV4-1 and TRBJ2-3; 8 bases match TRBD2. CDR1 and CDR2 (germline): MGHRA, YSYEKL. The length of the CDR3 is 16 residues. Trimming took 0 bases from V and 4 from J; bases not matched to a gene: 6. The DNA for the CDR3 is TGCGCCAGCAGCCAAGATCACGCGGGAGGTGCAGATACGCAGTATTTT. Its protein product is CASSQDHAGGADTQYF.

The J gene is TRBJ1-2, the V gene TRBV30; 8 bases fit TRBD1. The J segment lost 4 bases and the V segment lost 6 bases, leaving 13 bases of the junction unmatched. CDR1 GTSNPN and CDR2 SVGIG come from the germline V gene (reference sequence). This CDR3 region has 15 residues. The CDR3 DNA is TGTGCCTGCCGAGGCCACGACAGGGGAGTCTATGGCTACACCTTC. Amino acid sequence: CACRGHDRGVYGYTF.